The 29 T cell receptor beta chains below were found in one sample sequenced in a study of cytomegalovirus exposure and HLA in healthy donors. The study ran its PCR with 60 Vbeta and 13 Jbeta primers. Here immunoSEQ multiplex PCR was the method, and the copy in TCRdb shows in-frame clones only, minus some. The sample yields 150,000 or so clones, just under 75% seen once. Specimen: PBMCs. Receptor source: a woman aged 18-29 years in good health and CMV-seronegative.

J is TRBJ1-1 and V is TRBV6-1; D might be TRBD1 (6 bases). V was cut by 5 bases and J by 4 bases, with 17 bases left in between. The CDR3 contains 15 residues. CDR1 and CDR2 (germline): MNHNS, SASEGT. For the CDR3, the DNA is TGTGCCAGCAGTACACAGGGATCGGGGGGCACTGAAGCTTTCTTT. Translation gives CASSTQGSGGTEAFF.

The chain has TRBV4-3 and TRBJ2-2; D call uncertain. Germline assignment: CDR1 LGHNA and CDR2 YSLEER. The CDR3 runs to 14 residues. Trimming removed 1 base from V and 8 bases from J, with 11 bases in between. Written as DNA, the CDR3 is TGCGCCAGCAGCCAAGGAGGTAGCTGGGGGGAGCTGTTTTTT. This sequence encodes CASSQGGSWGELFF.

The chain combines TRBV9 with TRBJ2-1; 10 bases fit TRBD2. Germline trimming cut 0 bases from V and 9 bases from J; bases unmatched to any gene: 6. This CDR3 is built from 15 residues. Germline V gives CDR1 SGDLS, CDR2 YYNGEE. The CDR3 region is CASSVATSGKVEQFF. CDR3 in DNA: TGTGCCAGCAGCGTAGCTACTAGCGGGAAGGTTGAGCAGTTCTTC.

V and J are TRBV6-1 and TRBJ2-5, with TRBD1 matching over 7 bases. The CDR3 has 15 residues. Germline trimming cut 4 bases from V and 3 bases from J; bases unmatched to any gene: 8. Germline CDR1 is MNHNS and CDR2 is SASEGT. The DNA for the CDR3 is TGTGCCAGCAGTGGACCTCGACAGGGAAAAGAGACCCAGTACTTC. It is translated as CASSGPRQGKETQYF.

The J gene is TRBJ2-2, the V gene TRBV4-3, with D perhaps TRBD2 (7 bases). CDR3 length equals 16 residues. Trimming shortened V by 3 bases and J by 6 bases, and 17 bases separated the two germline ends. CDR1 LGHNA and CDR2 YSLEER come from the germline V gene. CDR3 amino acids: CASSHSGGRAAGELFF. Written as DNA, the CDR3 is TGCGCCAGCAGCCACTCGGGGGGCAGGGCGGCCGGGGAGCTGTTTTTT.

The chain is built from TRBV7-2 and TRBJ1-2, with D unresolved. The germline V and J ends were trimmed by 1 base and 8 bases, with 5 bases remaining between them. Germline V gene data show CDR1 as SGHTA and CDR2 as FQGNSA. CDR3 length: 11 amino acids. The CDR3 DNA is TGTGCCAGCAGCTTAGTGTCGGGCTACACCTTC. Amino acids: CASSLVSGYTF.

V is TRBV11-2 and J is TRBJ2-7; D is unclear. Germline V gives CDR1 SGHAT, CDR2 FQNNGV. The V end was cut by 2 bases, the J end by 7 bases, with 12 bases between. The CDR3 contains 13 residues. The DNA of the CDR3 is TGTGCCAGCAGCTTACCCTCGTTGGCTGAGCAGTACTTC. Protein: CASSLPSLAEQYF.

This clone was observed a few times. The CDR3 sequence is CASSFYTEAFF. For the CDR3, the DNA is TGTGCCAGCAGCTTCTACACTGAAGCTTTCTTT. This sequence joins TRBV11-2 and TRBJ1-1, with D unresolved. The V gene's germline CDR1 is SGHAT and CDR2 FQNNGV. This CDR3 spans 11 amino acids. V was trimmed by 3 bases and J by 3 bases, leaving 2 bases between them.

The rearrangement joins TRBV27 to TRBJ1-1; TRBD1 aligns across 8 bases. The CDR3 length is 15 residues. V gave up 4 bases and J gave up 1 base; unmatched junction bases: 5. CDR1 MNHEY and CDR2 SMNVEV come from the germline V gene (reference sequence). CDR3 in amino acids: CASSYLDRANTEAFF. As DNA, the CDR3 is TGTGCCAGCAGTTACCTGGACAGGGCGAACACTGAAGCTTTCTTT.

The gene calls are TRBV30 and TRBJ2-1; D gene uncertain. Germline V gene data show CDR1 as GTSNPN and CDR2 as SVGIG (reference sequence). The CDR3 runs 14 residues. V lost 1 base to trimming and J lost 0 bases, with 7 bases between them. CDR3 in DNA: TGTGCCTGGAGTGGTCTTAGCTCCTACAATGAGCAGTTCTTC. Translated, it gives CAWSGLSSYNEQFF.

The V gene is TRBV10-1, the J gene TRBJ2-1, with 9 bases that match TRBD1. Germline V gene data show CDR1 as WNHNN and CDR2 as SYGVQD (reference sequence). This CDR3 spans 17 amino acids. V dropped 6 bases and J dropped 7; count of bases not matched to a gene: 16. The CDR3 sequence is CASSTPLPGQGKNEQFF. The CDR3 DNA reads TGCGCCAGCAGCACCCCCCTACCGGGACAGGGAAAAAATGAGCAGTTCTTC.

V and J are TRBV7-2 and TRBJ1-6; D unresolved. The V and J ends lost 2 bases and 7 bases respectively, with 3 bases between them. In germline, CDR1 is SGHTA, CDR2 FQGNSA. The CDR3 loop spans 12 amino acids. In DNA, the CDR3 is TGTGCCAGCAGCTTACTGAATTCACCCCTCCACTTT. This translates into CASSLLNSPLHF. The variable domain in full, completed from reference TRBV7-2 and TRBJ1-6, reads GAGVSQSPSNKVTEKGKDVELRCDPISGHTALYWYRQSLGQGLEFLIYFQGNSAPDKSGLPSDRFSAERTGGSVSTLTIQRTQQEDSAVYLCASSLLNSPLHFGNGTRLTVT.

The sample holds one count of this clone. The V call is TRBV2, the J call TRBJ2-1, with D possibly TRBD2 on 5 matching bases. V was cut by 2 bases and J by 9 bases, with 14 bases left in between. The germline V gene encodes CDR1 SNHLY and CDR2 FYNNEI. CDR3 length: 14 residues. The CDR3 DNA sequence: TGTGCCAGCAGTGAACTCCCCGGAGGTGGTGAGCAGTTCTTC. This encodes CASSELPGGGEQFF.

The CDR3 protein is CASSLFGRGGYEQYF. The CDR3 nucleotides read TGTGCCAGCAGTTTATTTGGCAGGGGCGGCTACGAGCAGTACTTC. The rearrangement links TRBV28 to TRBJ2-7, with D possibly being TRBD1 (6 bases). The CDR3 contains 15 residues. Germline CDR1 MDHEN, CDR2 SYDVKM. With 1 base removed from V and 3 bases from J, the gap between germline ends came to 13 bases. Complete variable domain (other parts from reference TRBV28 and TRBJ2-7): DVKVTQSSRYLVKRTGEKVFLECVQDMDHENMFWYRQDPGLGLRLIYFSYDVKMKEKGDIPEGYSVSREKKERFSLILESASTNQTSMYLCASSLFGRGGYEQYFGPGTRLTVT.

The chain joins TRBV27 to TRBJ2-1; D is possibly TRBD2 (6 bases). This CDR3 is 15 amino acids long. Germline values: CDR1 MNHEY, CDR2 SMNVEV (reference sequence). V was pared by 5 bases and J by 5 bases, with 16 bases between. This CDR3 is CASSKQKDYNNEQFF. The CDR3 DNA reads TGTGCCAGCAGTAAGCAAAAGGACTATAACAATGAGCAGTTCTTC.

The V gene is TRBV5-6, the J gene TRBJ2-7; TRBD2 matches 8 bases. CDR3 length: 12 residues. Germline V gene data show CDR1 as SGHDT and CDR2 as YYEEEE. The V gene end was trimmed by 4 bases and the J gene end by 4 bases; junction bases not matched to a gene: 1. The CDR3 coding sequence is TGTGCCAGCAGCAGCGGGGGTTACGAGCAGTACGTC. Amino acids: CASSSGGYEQYV.

The rearrangement links TRBV5-4 to TRBJ1-2; 7 bases line up with TRBD1. This CDR3 contains 16 residues. Trimming took 0 bases from V and 7 from J; bases not matched to a gene: 12. Germline V gene lookup returns CDR1 SGHNT and CDR2 YYREEE (reference sequence). DNA for the CDR3: TGTGCCAGCAGCTTGGGTGGCCGAGGGGGCGGCTCTGGCTACACCTTC. It yields the protein CASSLGGRGGGSGYTF.

The rearrangement links TRBV27 to TRBJ2-4; D unclear. Trimming took 7 bases from V and 8 from J, leaving 9 bases between them. Germline V CDR1 and CDR2: MNHEY, SMNVEV (reference sequence). The CDR3 totals 11 residues. The CDR3 region has the DNA TGTGCCAGCACCGACCGGGACATTCAGTACTTC. As protein: CASTDRDIQYF.

The chain is built from TRBV11-2 and TRBJ2-7; D might be TRBD2 (6 bases). The germline V gene encodes CDR1 SGHAT and CDR2 FQNNGV. With 0 bases removed from V and 2 bases from J, the gap between germline ends came to 8 bases. This CDR3 contains 14 residues. The chain's CDR3 is CASSLDPGAYEQYF. CDR3 sequence (DNA): TGTGCCAGCAGCTTAGACCCGGGGGCCTACGAGCAGTACTTC.

This rearrangement joins TRBV4-1 to TRBJ1-1; 12 bases match TRBD1. The germline gives CDR1 MGHRA, CDR2 YSYEKL. V dropped 0 bases and J dropped 11; count of bases not matched to a gene: 10. CDR3 length: 16 residues. In DNA, the CDR3 is TGCGCCAGCAGCCAAGATGAAAGGAGGGACAGGGGGCCGGCTTTCTTT. This translates into CASSQDERRDRGPAFF.

About this clone: A junction end diverges from the germline sequence, so it may reflect a read error. Other DNA sequences in this sample translate to the same CDR3. The V gene is TRBV6-6, the J gene TRBJ1-1, with D possibly matching TRBD1 (5 bases). CDR3 length: 14 residues. Per germline, CDR1 MNHNY and CDR2 SVGAGI (reference sequence). CDR3 protein: CASSPPAGGTEAFF. As DNA, the CDR3 is TGCGCCAGCAGTCCTCCCGCGGGGGGCACTGAAGCTTTCTTT.

The rearrangement uses TRBV2 and TRBJ1-3, with 10 bases fitting TRBD1. This CDR3 has 15 amino acids. Germline trimming cut 8 bases from V and 2 bases from J; bases unmatched to any gene: 6. Looked up from germline, CDR1 is SNHLY and CDR2 is FYNNEI. The CDR3 reads CASGSDRGAGNTIYF. For the CDR3, the DNA is TGTGCCAGCGGTTCGGACAGGGGGGCTGGAAACACCATATATTTT.

This clone occurred once. The rearrangement uses TRBV15 and TRBJ2-7; 8 nucleotides line up with TRBD2. V dropped 0 bases and J dropped 0; count of bases not matched to a gene: 4. Per germline, CDR1 LNHNV and CDR2 YYDKDF (reference sequence). This CDR3 comprises 16 residues. The CDR3 nucleotides read TGTGCCACCAGCAGAGATTGGAGCGGGAGCTCCTACGAGCAGTACGTC. Translated, it gives CATSRDWSGSSYEQYV.

The rearrangement uses TRBV5-1 and TRBJ1-2; 9 bases align to TRBD1. The CDR3 totals 13 residues. CDR1 is SGHRS, CDR2 YFSETQ, per germline. V gave up 4 bases and J gave up 6 bases; unmatched junction bases: 4. For the CDR3, the DNA is TGCGCCAGCAGCGACGGGACAGGGAATGGCTACACCTTC. As protein: CASSDGTGNGYTF.

The chain carries TRBV9 and TRBJ1-4; 7 bases agree with TRBD1. J lost 7 bases, V lost 2 bases, and 8 bases had no gene match. Germline V gives CDR1 SGDLS, CDR2 YYNGEE. This CDR3 is 15 amino acids long. CDR3 sequence reads: CASSVRQGGFEKLFF. CDR3 sequence (DNA): TGTGCCAGCAGCGTCCGACAGGGTGGATTTGAAAAACTGTTTTTT.

This chain uses TRBV4-3 with TRBJ2-7; D perhaps matches TRBD1 (5 bases). V shed 0 bases and J shed 5 bases, with 17 bases lying between them. Germline V lookup: CDR1 LGHNA, CDR2 YSLEER. The CDR3 has 16 amino acids. CDR3 sequence: CASSQEWRRVAHEQYF. CDR3 DNA sequence: TGCGCCAGCAGCCAAGAATGGCGCAGGGTGGCCCACGAGCAGTACTTC.

The V gene is TRBV27, the J gene TRBJ1-1; 7 bases are a match to TRBD1. The CDR3 consists of 12 residues. V shed 3 bases, J shed 12 bases, and the junction held 7 bases outside the gene matches. Germline CDR1 is MNHEY and CDR2 is SMNVEV (reference sequence). Here the CDR3 reads CASSFNTGASFF. CDR3 sequence (DNA): TGTGCCAGCAGTTTTAACACAGGGGCGTCTTTCTTT.

This chain links TRBV19 with TRBJ2-3, with a weak D call TRBD2 (6 bases). Trimming cost V 9 bases and J 2 bases, with 18 bases left between them. The germline gives CDR1 LNHDA, CDR2 SQIVND (reference sequence). The CDR3 sequence is 15 residues long. The CDR3 nucleotides read TGTGCCAGCACGACCGGGACTCCCTTCACAGATACGCAGTATTTT. Amino acid sequence: CASTTGTPFTDTQYF.

This chain uses TRBV4-1 with TRBJ1-6; possibly TRBD1 for D (6 bases). V lost 4 bases and J 6 bases, leaving 16 bases between the germline ends. The CDR3 covers 16 residues. Germline CDR1 reads MGHRA; CDR2 reads YSYEKL. The CDR3 spells CASSLTSTGGNSPLHF. CDR3 DNA: TGCGCCAGCAGCCTAACCTCGACAGGAGGTAATTCACCCCTCCACTTT.